The clone carrying this TCR beta chain showed up just a few times. The CDR3 length is 13 residues. Trimming pared 1 base from V and 5 bases from J, leaving 8 bases between. Looked up from germline, CDR1 is LGHNT and CDR2 is FRNRAP. The record originates from a study of T cell responses to AZD1222 COVID-19 vaccine. The method was immunoSEQ multiplex PCR; TCRdb's version includes in-frame clones alone and lacks a portion of them. The sample shows 200,000 to 300,000 clones, more than 85% of them seen only once. The rearrangement joins TRBV12-5 to TRBJ1-2, with D hard to call. The origin of this receptor is an adult in good health. The sequenced sample was peripheral blood, obtained on day 0 of AZD1222 vaccination. The CDR3 DNA reads as TGTGCTAGTGGTTTGGGGAGGCCTTATGGCTACACCTTC. Amino acids: CASGLGRPYGYTF.